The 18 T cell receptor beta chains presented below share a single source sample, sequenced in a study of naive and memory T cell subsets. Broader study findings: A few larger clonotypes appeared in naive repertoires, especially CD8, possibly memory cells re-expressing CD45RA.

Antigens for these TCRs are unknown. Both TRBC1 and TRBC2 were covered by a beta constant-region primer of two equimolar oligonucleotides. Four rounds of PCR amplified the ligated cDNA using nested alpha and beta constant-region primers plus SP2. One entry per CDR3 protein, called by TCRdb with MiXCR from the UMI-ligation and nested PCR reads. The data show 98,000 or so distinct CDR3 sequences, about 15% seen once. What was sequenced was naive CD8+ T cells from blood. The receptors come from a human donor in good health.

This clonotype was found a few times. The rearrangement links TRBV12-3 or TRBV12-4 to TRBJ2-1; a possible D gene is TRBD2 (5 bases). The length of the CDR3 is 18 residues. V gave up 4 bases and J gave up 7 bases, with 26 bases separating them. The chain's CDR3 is CASSSHHGLLQFSNEQFF. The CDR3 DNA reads TGTGCCAGCAGTTCCCACCACGGACTTCTCCAATTTTCGAATGAGCAGTTCTTC.

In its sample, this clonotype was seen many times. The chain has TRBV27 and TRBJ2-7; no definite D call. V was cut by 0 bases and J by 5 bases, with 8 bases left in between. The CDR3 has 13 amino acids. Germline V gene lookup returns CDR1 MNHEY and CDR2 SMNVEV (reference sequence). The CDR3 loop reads CASSLSGINEQYF. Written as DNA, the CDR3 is TGTGCCAGCAGTTTATCGGGGATTAACGAGCAGTACTTC.

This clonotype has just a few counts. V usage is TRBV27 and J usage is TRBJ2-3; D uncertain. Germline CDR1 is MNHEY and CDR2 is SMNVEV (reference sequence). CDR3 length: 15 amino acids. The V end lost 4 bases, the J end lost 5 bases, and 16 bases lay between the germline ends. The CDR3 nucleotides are TGTGCCAGCAGTTCGGTGGCAGCCGGGTTAGATACGCAGTATTTT. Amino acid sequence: CASSSVAAGLDTQYF.

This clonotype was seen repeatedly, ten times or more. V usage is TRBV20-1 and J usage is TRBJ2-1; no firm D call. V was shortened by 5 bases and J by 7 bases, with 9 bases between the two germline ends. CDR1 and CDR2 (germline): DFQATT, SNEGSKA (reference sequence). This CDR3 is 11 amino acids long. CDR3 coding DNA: TGCAGTGCTCGGACGTCAAATGAGCAGTTCTTC. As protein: CSARTSNEQFF.

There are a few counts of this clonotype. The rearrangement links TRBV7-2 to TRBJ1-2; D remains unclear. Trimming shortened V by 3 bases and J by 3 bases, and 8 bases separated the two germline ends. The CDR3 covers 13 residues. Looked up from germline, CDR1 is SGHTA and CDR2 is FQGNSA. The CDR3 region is CASSFKEDYGYTF. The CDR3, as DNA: TGTGCCAGCAGCTTTAAGGAGGACTATGGCTACACCTTC.

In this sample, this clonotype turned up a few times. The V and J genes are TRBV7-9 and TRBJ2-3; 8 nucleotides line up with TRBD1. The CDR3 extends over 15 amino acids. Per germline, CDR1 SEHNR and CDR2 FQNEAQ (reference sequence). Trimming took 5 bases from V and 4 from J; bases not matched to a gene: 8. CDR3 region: CASSRTGSIADTQYF. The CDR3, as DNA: TGTGCCAGCAGCCGGACAGGGTCTATCGCAGATACGCAGTATTTT. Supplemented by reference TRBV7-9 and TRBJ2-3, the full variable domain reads DTGVSQNPRHKITKRGQNVTFRCDPISEHNRLYWYRQTLGQGPEFLTYFQNEAQLEKSRLLSDRFSAERPKGSFSTLEIQRTEQGDSAMYLCASSRTGSIADTQYFGPGTRLTVL.

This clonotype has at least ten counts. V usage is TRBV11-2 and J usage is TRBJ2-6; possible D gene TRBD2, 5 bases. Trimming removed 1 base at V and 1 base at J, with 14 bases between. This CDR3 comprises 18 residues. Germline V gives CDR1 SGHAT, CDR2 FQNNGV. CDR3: CASSLAPGGGSGANVLTF. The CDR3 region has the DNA TGTGCCAGCAGCTTAGCCCCAGGAGGCGGATCTGGGGCCAACGTCCTGACTTTC. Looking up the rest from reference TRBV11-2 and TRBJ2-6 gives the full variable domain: EAGVAQSPRYKIIEKRQSVAFWCNPISGHATLYWYQQILGQGPKLLIQFQNNGVVDDSQLPKDRFSAERLKGVDSTLKIQPAKLEDSAVYLCASSLAPGGGSGANVLTFGAGSRLTVL.

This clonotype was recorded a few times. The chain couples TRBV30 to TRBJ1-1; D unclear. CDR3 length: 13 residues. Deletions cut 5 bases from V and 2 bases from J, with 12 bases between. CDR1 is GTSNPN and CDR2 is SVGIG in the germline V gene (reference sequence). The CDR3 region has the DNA TGTGCCTGGGCATCGGGCTACAACACTGAAGCTTTCTTT. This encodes CAWASGYNTEAFF.

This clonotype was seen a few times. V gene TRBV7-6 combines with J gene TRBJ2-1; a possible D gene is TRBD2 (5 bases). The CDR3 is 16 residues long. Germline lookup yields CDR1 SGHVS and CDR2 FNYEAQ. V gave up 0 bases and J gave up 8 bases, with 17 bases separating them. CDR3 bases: TGTGCCAGCAGCTTAGCGTGGGGAGTGCCCGGGGATGAGCAGTTCTTC. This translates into CASSLAWGVPGDEQFF.

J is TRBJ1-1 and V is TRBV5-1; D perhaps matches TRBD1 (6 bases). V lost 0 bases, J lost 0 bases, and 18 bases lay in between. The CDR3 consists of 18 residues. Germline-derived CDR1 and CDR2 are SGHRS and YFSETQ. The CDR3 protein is CASSLEPPGRDMNTEAFF. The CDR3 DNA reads TGCGCCAGCAGCTTGGAGCCCCCTGGACGGGACATGAACACTGAAGCTTTCTTT.

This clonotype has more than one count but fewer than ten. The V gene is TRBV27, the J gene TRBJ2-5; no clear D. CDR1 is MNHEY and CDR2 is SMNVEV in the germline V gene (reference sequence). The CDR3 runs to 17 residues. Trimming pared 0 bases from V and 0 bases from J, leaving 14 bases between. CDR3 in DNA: TGTGCCAGCAGTTTATCGCACCCACTCCAGTACCAAGAGACCCAGTACTTC. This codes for CASSLSHPLQYQETQYF.

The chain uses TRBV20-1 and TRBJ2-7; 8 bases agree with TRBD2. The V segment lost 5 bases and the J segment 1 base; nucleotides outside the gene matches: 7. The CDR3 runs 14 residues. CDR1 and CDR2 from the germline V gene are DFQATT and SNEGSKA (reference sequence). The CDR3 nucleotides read TGCAGTGCTGTCGGGGGGGTTACGTCCTACGAGCAGTACTTC. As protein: CSAVGGVTSYEQYF.

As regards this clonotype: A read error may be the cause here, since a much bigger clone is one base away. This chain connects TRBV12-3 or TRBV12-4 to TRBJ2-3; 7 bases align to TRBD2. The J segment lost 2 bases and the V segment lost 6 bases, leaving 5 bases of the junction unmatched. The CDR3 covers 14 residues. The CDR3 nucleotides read TGTGCCAGCAGATGGGGACTACCCACAGATACGCAGTATTTT. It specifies CASRWGLPTDTQYF.

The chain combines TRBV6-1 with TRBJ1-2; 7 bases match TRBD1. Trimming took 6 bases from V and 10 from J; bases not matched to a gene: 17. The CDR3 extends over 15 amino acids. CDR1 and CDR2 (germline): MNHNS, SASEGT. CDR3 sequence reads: CASRSLFQGVGDYTF. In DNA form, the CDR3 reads TGTGCCAGCAGGTCGCTATTTCAGGGGGTCGGAGACTACACCTTC.

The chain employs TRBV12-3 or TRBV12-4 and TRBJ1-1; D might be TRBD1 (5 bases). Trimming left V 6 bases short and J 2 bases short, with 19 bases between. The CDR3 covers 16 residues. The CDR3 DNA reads TGTGCCAGCAGACCCGACAGCGGAGCCGCCAACACTGAAGCTTTCTTT. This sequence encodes CASRPDSGAANTEAFF.

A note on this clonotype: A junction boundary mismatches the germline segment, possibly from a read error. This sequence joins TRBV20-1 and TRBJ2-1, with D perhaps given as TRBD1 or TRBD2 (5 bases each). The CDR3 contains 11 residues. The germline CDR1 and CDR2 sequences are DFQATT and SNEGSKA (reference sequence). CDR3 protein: CSARDEYYWGF. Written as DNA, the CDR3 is TGCAGTGCTAGAGACGAATACTATTGGGGGTTC.

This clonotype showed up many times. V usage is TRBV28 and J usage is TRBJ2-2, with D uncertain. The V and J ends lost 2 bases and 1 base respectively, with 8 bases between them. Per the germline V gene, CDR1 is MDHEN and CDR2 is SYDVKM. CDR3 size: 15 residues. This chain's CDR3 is CASSLIYQNTGELFF. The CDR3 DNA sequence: TGTGCCAGCAGTTTAATATACCAGAACACCGGGGAGCTGTTTTTT.

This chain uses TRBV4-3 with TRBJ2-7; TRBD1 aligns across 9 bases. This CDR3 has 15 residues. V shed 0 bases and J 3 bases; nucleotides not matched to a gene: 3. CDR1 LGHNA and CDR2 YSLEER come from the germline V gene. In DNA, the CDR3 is TGCGCCAGCAGCCAAGATCGGGACAGGGACTACGAGCAGTACTTC. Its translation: CASSQDRDRDYEQYF.